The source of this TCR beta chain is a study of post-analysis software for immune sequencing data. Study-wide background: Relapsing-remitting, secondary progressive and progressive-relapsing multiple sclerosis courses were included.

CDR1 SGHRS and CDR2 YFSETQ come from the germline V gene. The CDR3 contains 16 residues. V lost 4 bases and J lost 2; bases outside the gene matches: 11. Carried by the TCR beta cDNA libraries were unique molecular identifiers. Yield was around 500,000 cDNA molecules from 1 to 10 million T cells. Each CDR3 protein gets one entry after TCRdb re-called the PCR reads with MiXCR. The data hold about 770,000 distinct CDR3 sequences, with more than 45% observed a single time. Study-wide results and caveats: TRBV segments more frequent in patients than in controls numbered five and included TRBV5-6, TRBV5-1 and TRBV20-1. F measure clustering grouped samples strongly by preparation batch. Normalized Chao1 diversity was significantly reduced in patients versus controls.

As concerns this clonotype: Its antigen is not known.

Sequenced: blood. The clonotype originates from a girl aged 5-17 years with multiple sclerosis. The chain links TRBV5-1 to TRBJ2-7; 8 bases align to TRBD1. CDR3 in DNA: TGCGCCAGCAGCCGATCAGGACAGGGCGCGACCTACGAGCAGTACTTC. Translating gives CASSRSGQGATYEQYF.